These T cell receptor beta chains were read from a single sample in a study of blood T cell repertoires in COVID-19. The table came from immunoSEQ multiplex PCR; TCRdb's copy has only in-frame clones and leaves some out. The sample consists of about 130,000 clones, roughly 85% of them appearing once. Specimen: peripheral blood. These TCRs come from a woman older than 75 with acute or convalescent COVID-19. The CDR3 runs from the conserved cysteine through the conserved F or W. The order of the fields is D gene, clone size, CDR3 length, J gene, V gene, CDR3 protein, CDR3 DNA. D genes are given only for firm matches. Where a row states a size, it is once, few, many or the class of an expanded clone; other rows omit it.

D gene: TRBD1; clone size: once; CDR3 length: 15; J gene: TRBJ1-4; V gene: TRBV5-1; CDR3 protein: CASSLASRQGEKLFF; CDR3 DNA: TGCGCCAGCAGCTTGGCCTCGCGACAGGGGGAAAAACTGTTTTTT
D gene: .; clone size: .; CDR3 length: 14; J gene: TRBJ1-5; V gene: TRBV2; CDR3 protein: CASRPGGSNQPQHF; CDR3 DNA: TGTGCCAGCAGGCCCGGGGGGAGCAATCAGCCCCAGCATTTT
D gene: TRBD2; clone size: .; CDR3 length: 15; J gene: TRBJ2-5; V gene: TRBV5-1; CDR3 protein: CASSRYSGGGETQYF; CDR3 DNA: TGCGCCAGCAGCCGCTATAGCGGGGGCGGAGAGACCCAGTACTTC
D gene: TRBD2; clone size: .; CDR3 length: 16; J gene: TRBJ2-5; V gene: TRBV2; CDR3 protein: CASSVITSGTQETQYF; CDR3 DNA: TGTGCCAGCAGCGTAATCACTAGCGGCACCCAAGAGACCCAGTACTTC
D gene: .; clone size: .; CDR3 length: 13; J gene: TRBJ2-7; V gene: TRBV7-3; CDR3 protein: CASRFSGTYEQYF; CDR3 DNA: TGTGCCAGCAGGTTTTCAGGGACCTACGAGCAGTACTTC
D gene: TRBD2; clone size: once; CDR3 length: 15; J gene: TRBJ2-3; V gene: TRBV5-1; CDR3 protein: CASSSGLAGADTQYF; CDR3 DNA: TGCGCCAGCAGCTCCGGACTAGCGGGGGCAGATACGCAGTATTTT
D gene: .; clone size: .; CDR3 length: 17; J gene: TRBJ2-5; V gene: TRBV3-1/TRBV3-2; CDR3 protein: CASSLLGLRGIQETQYF; CDR3 DNA: TGTGCCAGCAGCCTCCTTGGATTGCGGGGAATCCAAGAGACCCAGTACTTC
D gene: .; clone size: .; CDR3 length: 13; J gene: TRBJ1-3; V gene: TRBV28; CDR3 protein: CASRGPGEALQYF; CDR3 DNA: TGTGCCAGCAGGGGGCCAGGGGAAGCGCTTCAATATTTT
D gene: TRBD1; clone size: .; CDR3 length: 17; J gene: TRBJ1-5; V gene: TRBV18; CDR3 protein: CASSPGTGLRGNQPQHF; CDR3 DNA: TGTGCCAGCTCACCAGGGACAGGGCTAAGAGGCAATCAGCCCCAGCATTTT
D gene: .; clone size: .; CDR3 length: 13; J gene: TRBJ1-4; V gene: TRBV5-1; CDR3 protein: CASREPAGTELFF; CDR3 DNA: TGCGCCAGCAGAGAGCCGGCAGGGACTGAACTGTTTTTT
D gene: TRBD1; clone size: once; CDR3 length: 13; J gene: TRBJ1-2; V gene: TRBV7-8; CDR3 protein: CASSPDRVYGYTF; CDR3 DNA: TGTGCCAGCAGCCCGGACAGGGTCTATGGCTACACCTTC
D gene: TRBD2; clone size: .; CDR3 length: 17; J gene: TRBJ2-3; V gene: TRBV3-1/TRBV3-2; CDR3 protein: CASSQDPTSGGPDTQYF; CDR3 DNA: TGTGCCAGCAGCCAAGACCCGACTAGCGGGGGCCCAGATACGCAGTATTTT
D gene: TRBD2; clone size: .; CDR3 length: 15; J gene: TRBJ2-5; V gene: TRBV27; CDR3 protein: CASAPLGLATETQYF; CDR3 DNA: TGTGCCAGCGCCCCCTTGGGACTAGCGACAGAGACCCAGTACTTC
D gene: .; clone size: .; CDR3 length: 15; J gene: TRBJ1-5; V gene: TRBV3-1/TRBV3-2; CDR3 protein: CASSSGLVGNQPQHF; CDR3 DNA: TGTGCCAGCAGTTCGGGGTTGGTGGGCAATCAGCCCCAGCATTTT
D gene: .; clone size: .; CDR3 length: 15; J gene: TRBJ1-1; V gene: TRBV10-2; CDR3 protein: CASILAVGTNTEAFF; CDR3 DNA: .
D gene: .; clone size: .; CDR3 length: 13; J gene: TRBJ1-1; V gene: TRBV12-5; CDR3 protein: CASAQGLNTEAFF; CDR3 DNA: TGTGCTAGTGCTCAGGGGCTGAACACTGAAGCTTTCTTT
D gene: TRBD1; clone size: .; CDR3 length: 15; J gene: TRBJ1-1; V gene: TRBV4-2; CDR3 protein: CASSQDATGEYEAFF; CDR3 DNA: TGTGCCAGCAGCCAAGACGCTACAGGGGAATATGAAGCTTTCTTT
D gene: .; clone size: .; CDR3 length: 14; J gene: TRBJ2-2; V gene: TRBV3-1/TRBV3-2; CDR3 protein: CASSHEANTGELFF; CDR3 DNA: TGTGCCAGCAGCCACGAGGCGAACACCGGGGAGCTGTTTTTT
D gene: .; clone size: .; CDR3 length: 14; J gene: TRBJ1-2; V gene: TRBV2; CDR3 protein: CASSGVRQFYGYTF; CDR3 DNA: TGTGCCAGCAGTGGAGTAAGACAGTTCTATGGCTACACCTTC
D gene: .; clone size: .; CDR3 length: 15; J gene: TRBJ2-2; V gene: TRBV28; CDR3 protein: CASSSSRTIPGELFF; CDR3 DNA: TGTGCCAGCAGTTCCTCCAGAACGATCCCCGGGGAGCTGTTTTTT
D gene: .; clone size: .; CDR3 length: 14; J gene: TRBJ2-1; V gene: TRBV7-6; CDR3 protein: CASSLASQDNEQFF; CDR3 DNA: TGTGCCAGCAGCTTAGCGAGTCAAGACAATGAGCAGTTCTTC
D gene: .; clone size: .; CDR3 length: 13; J gene: TRBJ2-1; V gene: TRBV5-1; CDR3 protein: CASRDSSSREQFF; CDR3 DNA: TGCGCCAGCAGAGACAGTTCTTCGAGAGAGCAGTTCTTC
D gene: .; clone size: .; CDR3 length: 14; J gene: TRBJ1-2; V gene: TRBV28; CDR3 protein: CASSLTWGGYGYTF; CDR3 DNA: TGTGCCAGCAGTTTAACGTGGGGGGGCTATGGCTACACCTTC
D gene: TRBD1; clone size: .; CDR3 length: 17; J gene: TRBJ2-2; V gene: TRBV2; CDR3 protein: CASSETRDRGLTGELFF; CDR3 DNA: TGTGCCAGCAGTGAAACGCGGGACAGGGGATTAACCGGGGAGCTGTTTTTT
D gene: .; clone size: once; CDR3 length: 16; J gene: TRBJ1-6; V gene: TRBV4-2; CDR3 protein: CASSQEWGQGYSPLHF; CDR3 DNA: TGTGCCAGCAGCCAAGAATGGGGTCAGGGGTATTCACCCCTCCACTTT
D gene: .; clone size: .; CDR3 length: 11; J gene: TRBJ2-3; V gene: TRBV12-3/TRBV12-4; CDR3 protein: CASSLGSSQYF; CDR3 DNA: TGTGCCAGCAGTTTGGGCAGCTCGCAGTATTTT
D gene: .; clone size: .; CDR3 length: 14; J gene: TRBJ1-1; V gene: TRBV25-1; CDR3 protein: CASSESGENTEAFF; CDR3 DNA: TGTGCCAGCAGTGAATCAGGGGAGAACACTGAAGCTTTCTTT
D gene: .; clone size: .; CDR3 length: 15; J gene: TRBJ2-2; V gene: TRBV5-4; CDR3 protein: CASSTPGSNTGELFF; CDR3 DNA: TGTGCCAGCAGCACCCCAGGGTCGAACACCGGGGAGCTGTTTTTT
D gene: .; clone size: .; CDR3 length: 16; J gene: TRBJ2-4; V gene: TRBV6-5; CDR3 protein: CASSYSTTVAKNIQYF; CDR3 DNA: TGTGCCAGCAGTTACTCGACCACAGTAGCCAAAAACATTCAGTACTTC
D gene: TRBD1; clone size: .; CDR3 length: 15; J gene: TRBJ1-5; V gene: TRBV2; CDR3 protein: CASSEVKRGLQPQHF; CDR3 DNA: TGTGCCAGCAGTGAAGTGAAAAGGGGGCTTCAGCCCCAGCATTTT
D gene: TRBD1; clone size: .; CDR3 length: 14; J gene: TRBJ1-1; V gene: TRBV10-3; CDR3 protein: CAIRRQGGENEAFF; CDR3 DNA: TGTGCCATCAGGAGACAGGGAGGTGAGAATGAAGCTTTCTTT
D gene: .; clone size: .; CDR3 length: 13; J gene: TRBJ1-1; V gene: TRBV5-1; CDR3 protein: CASSLDGIGEAFF; CDR3 DNA: TGCGCCAGCAGCTTGGATGGCATTGGTGAAGCTTTCTTT
D gene: .; clone size: .; CDR3 length: 15; J gene: TRBJ2-1; V gene: TRBV7-3; CDR3 protein: CASSKTRGPYNEQFF; CDR3 DNA: TGTGCCAGCAGCAAAACGCGGGGGCCCTACAATGAGCAGTTCTTC
D gene: TRBD1; clone size: few; CDR3 length: 16; J gene: TRBJ2-1; V gene: TRBV4-1; CDR3 protein: CASSPPPDRVLIEQFF; CDR3 DNA: TGCGCCAGCAGCCCCCCCCCGGACAGGGTTTTAATTGAGCAGTTCTTC
D gene: .; clone size: .; CDR3 length: 15; J gene: TRBJ1-4; V gene: TRBV18; CDR3 protein: CASSPFSAGNEKLFF; CDR3 DNA: TGTGCCAGCTCACCATTCTCGGCAGGGAATGAAAAACTGTTTTTT
D gene: .; clone size: .; CDR3 length: 13; J gene: TRBJ1-1; V gene: TRBV4-3; CDR3 protein: CASSHRGGLEAFF; CDR3 DNA: TGCGCCAGCAGCCACAGGGGTGGCTTAGAAGCTTTCTTT
D gene: .; clone size: few; CDR3 length: 15; J gene: TRBJ2-3; V gene: TRBV5-1; CDR3 protein: CASSLVGGGTDTQYF; CDR3 DNA: TGCGCCAGCAGCTTGGTAGGCGGGGGCACAGATACGCAGTATTTT
D gene: .; clone size: .; CDR3 length: 13; J gene: TRBJ2-4; V gene: TRBV6-1; CDR3 protein: CASSDEVAFIQYF; CDR3 DNA: TGTGCCAGCAGTGACGAGGTCGCCTTCATTCAGTACTTC
D gene: TRBD1; clone size: .; CDR3 length: 15; J gene: TRBJ1-2; V gene: TRBV5-5; CDR3 protein: CASSFLGQNFYGYTF; CDR3 DNA: TGTGCCAGCAGCTTCCTGGGACAGAACTTCTATGGCTACACCTTC
D gene: TRBD1; clone size: .; CDR3 length: 14; J gene: TRBJ1-1; V gene: TRBV18; CDR3 protein: CASSPGQMNTEAFF; CDR3 DNA: TGTGCCAGCTCCCCGGGACAGATGAACACTGAAGCTTTCTTT
D gene: .; clone size: .; CDR3 length: 15; J gene: TRBJ1-1; V gene: TRBV19; CDR3 protein: CASKDHGQRYTEAFF; CDR3 DNA: TGTGCCAGTAAGGACCATGGACAGAGATACACTGAAGCTTTCTTT
D gene: .; clone size: .; CDR3 length: 15; J gene: TRBJ1-5; V gene: TRBV7-8; CDR3 protein: CASSLSGNSNQPQHF; CDR3 DNA: TGTGCCAGCAGCTTATCGGGAAATAGCAATCAGCCCCAGCATTTT
D gene: .; clone size: .; CDR3 length: 14; J gene: TRBJ2-5; V gene: TRBV19; CDR3 protein: CASSQGTTQETQYF; CDR3 DNA: TGTGCCAGTAGCCAAGGGACAACCCAAGAGACCCAGTACTTC
D gene: TRBD1; clone size: .; CDR3 length: 14; J gene: TRBJ2-7; V gene: TRBV18; CDR3 protein: CASSRDRGSYEQYF; CDR3 DNA: TGTGCCAGCTCACGGGACAGGGGCTCCTACGAGCAGTACTTC
D gene: TRBD2; clone size: .; CDR3 length: 16; J gene: TRBJ2-1; V gene: TRBV7-8; CDR3 protein: CASSSTLAGGRNEQFF; CDR3 DNA: TGTGCCAGCAGCTCTACTTTAGCGGGGGGGCGCAATGAGCAGTTCTTC
D gene: TRBD2; clone size: .; CDR3 length: 14; J gene: TRBJ2-3; V gene: TRBV2; CDR3 protein: CASSVAGSTDTQYF; CDR3 DNA: TGTGCCAGCAGTGTAGCGGGCAGCACAGATACGCAGTATTTT
D gene: .; clone size: .; CDR3 length: 15; J gene: TRBJ1-5; V gene: TRBV18; CDR3 protein: CASSPGGGNYQPQHF; CDR3 DNA: TGTGCCAGCTCACCAGGCGGGGGTAACTACCAGCCCCAGCATTTT
D gene: .; clone size: once; CDR3 length: 13; J gene: TRBJ1-2; V gene: TRBV20-1; CDR3 protein: CSASFQGLGGYTF; CDR3 DNA: TGCAGTGCTAGTTTTCAGGGGCTGGGTGGCTACACCTTC
D gene: .; clone size: few; CDR3 length: 13; J gene: TRBJ1-2; V gene: TRBV5-1; CDR3 protein: CASSGYTGNGYTF; CDR3 DNA: TGCGCCAGCAGCGGATACACAGGGAATGGCTACACCTTC
D gene: .; clone size: .; CDR3 length: 14; J gene: TRBJ2-2; V gene: TRBV15; CDR3 protein: CATSRLLSYGELFF; CDR3 DNA: TGTGCCACCAGCAGACTCCTAAGTTACGGGGAGCTGTTTTTT
D gene: .; clone size: .; CDR3 length: 14; J gene: TRBJ1-1; V gene: TRBV9; CDR3 protein: CASSPQGLNTEAFF; CDR3 DNA: TGTGCCAGCAGCCCACAGGGACTGAACACTGAAGCTTTCTTT
D gene: .; clone size: once; CDR3 length: 13; J gene: TRBJ1-1; V gene: TRBV19; CDR3 protein: CASSIRGTTEAFF; CDR3 DNA: TGTGCCAGTAGTATAAGGGGGACAACTGAAGCTTTCTTT
D gene: TRBD2; clone size: .; CDR3 length: 16; J gene: TRBJ2-3; V gene: TRBV11-2; CDR3 protein: CASSFLAGGTTDTQYF; CDR3 DNA: TGTGCCAGCAGCTTCCTAGCGGGGGGGACCACAGATACGCAGTATTTT
D gene: .; clone size: .; CDR3 length: 13; J gene: TRBJ1-6; V gene: TRBV7-2; CDR3 protein: CASSPRQNSPLHF; CDR3 DNA: TGTGCCAGCAGCCCGCGACAGAATTCACCCCTCCACTTT
D gene: TRBD2; clone size: .; CDR3 length: 16; J gene: TRBJ2-3; V gene: TRBV4-3; CDR3 protein: CASSQDTGGLTDTQYF; CDR3 DNA: TGCGCCAGCAGCCAAGATACGGGGGGGCTCACAGATACGCAGTATTTT